A selection of T cell receptor beta chains follows, all from one sample in a study of T cell responses to AZD1222 COVID-19 vaccine. The repertoire was sequenced with immunoSEQ multiplex PCR; TCRdb's copy has only in-frame clones and lacks some. This sample has about 140,000 clones, with roughly 93% found just once. The sequencing here drew on peripheral blood, taken on day 0 of MenACWY control vaccination. Receptor source: an adult in good health. Each CDR3 is given without its conserved first and last residue. Fields, in order: J gene, V gene, CDR3 protein.

J gene: TRBJ1-2
V gene: TRBV30
CDR3 protein: ASHGQGINYGYT

J gene: TRBJ2-7
V gene: TRBV11-2
CDR3 protein: ASSRLAGNAYEQY

J gene: TRBJ1-2
V gene: TRBV19
CDR3 protein: ASSSSRRRVHGYT

J gene: TRBJ1-6
V gene: TRBV25-1
CDR3 protein: ASSRDRGRDNSPLH

J gene: TRBJ1-1
V gene: TRBV7-3
CDR3 protein: ASSLTNGNTEAF

J gene: TRBJ2-7
V gene: TRBV27
CDR3 protein: ASSLSRVEQY

J gene: TRBJ1-6
V gene: TRBV5-1
CDR3 protein: ASSLDFGDNSPLH

J gene: TRBJ2-5
V gene: TRBV30
CDR3 protein: AWGTSGQETQY

J gene: TRBJ2-2
V gene: TRBV7-9
CDR3 protein: ASSQTSGKVVGELF

J gene: TRBJ2-7
V gene: TRBV4-2
CDR3 protein: ASSPYRAIPQYEQY

J gene: TRBJ2-7
V gene: TRBV5-4
CDR3 protein: ASSPGTVFYEQY

J gene: TRBJ2-1
V gene: TRBV4-1
CDR3 protein: ASSQRGLGEGPGNEQF

J gene: TRBJ2-7
V gene: TRBV10-3
CDR3 protein: AISETGLAAVRRY

J gene: TRBJ2-1
V gene: TRBV24-1
CDR3 protein: ATSDPAGTSVHEQF

J gene: TRBJ2-1
V gene: TRBV7-2
CDR3 protein: ASSLVGRGSYNEQF

J gene: TRBJ2-1
V gene: TRBV5-1
CDR3 protein: ASSLGGYNEQF

J gene: TRBJ1-2
V gene: TRBV6-1
CDR3 protein: ASSERDRSNYGYT

J gene: TRBJ2-7
V gene: TRBV12-3/TRBV12-4
CDR3 protein: ASTPSGGNEQY

J gene: TRBJ2-3
V gene: TRBV7-2
CDR3 protein: ASTQSGGAGEDTQY

J gene: TRBJ2-2
V gene: TRBV6-4
CDR3 protein: ASRPGGTGELF

J gene: TRBJ2-7
V gene: TRBV15
CDR3 protein: ATSRGGTETYEQY

J gene: TRBJ2-2
V gene: TRBV5-6
CDR3 protein: ASSLMGELF

J gene: TRBJ1-2
V gene: TRBV7-2
CDR3 protein: ASSPFTGRGYT

J gene: TRBJ1-1
V gene: TRBV19
CDR3 protein: ASSGDRVTEAF

J gene: TRBJ1-1
V gene: TRBV11-2
CDR3 protein: ASSLNLGSLNTEAF

J gene: TRBJ2-3
V gene: TRBV24-1
CDR3 protein: ATSDFADTQY

J gene: TRBJ2-7
V gene: TRBV18
CDR3 protein: ASSPGTGDLYEQY

J gene: TRBJ2-7
V gene: TRBV4-1
CDR3 protein: ASSQEVGGRYEQY

J gene: TRBJ2-3
V gene: TRBV19
CDR3 protein: ASSILAGGPPDTQY

J gene: TRBJ1-5
V gene: TRBV4-3
CDR3 protein: ASSQDVGEPQH

J gene: TRBJ1-2
V gene: TRBV19
CDR3 protein: ASSIGAGTANYGYT

J gene: TRBJ2-7
V gene: TRBV5-1
CDR3 protein: ASSWAGTGSYEQY

J gene: TRBJ1-2
V gene: TRBV9
CDR3 protein: ASSVDTGYGYT

J gene: TRBJ2-1
V gene: TRBV28
CDR3 protein: ASSRLRGESYNEQF

J gene: TRBJ1-1
V gene: TRBV5-1
CDR3 protein: ASSPGTGGFEAF

J gene: TRBJ1-1
V gene: TRBV5-1
CDR3 protein: ASSLGFIGQVNTEAF

J gene: TRBJ2-1
V gene: TRBV5-4
CDR3 protein: ASSSPGQDNEQF

J gene: TRBJ1-3
V gene: TRBV6-2/TRBV6-3
CDR3 protein: ASSPQQGTFSGNTIY

J gene: TRBJ1-4
V gene: TRBV30
CDR3 protein: AWSLLAGSLNEKLF

J gene: TRBJ2-3
V gene: TRBV5-1
CDR3 protein: ASSLDMWGSTDTQY